A single sample gave rise to the 21 T cell receptor beta chains below, sequenced in a study of T cells expressing NK-cell markers. TCRdb reprocessed the 5' RACE reads and stores each CDR3 protein as one record, lacking DNA. The ten most abundant clones cover over 35% of a sample with 150,000 to 170,000 distinct CDR3 sequences. Source material: blood T cells: a sorted CD56 or NKG2C T cell subset, CD4+ or CD8+ T cells, or bulk PBMC T cells (not recorded which). All receptors derive from a woman in her forties or fifties in good health.

The rearrangement uses TRBV29-1 and TRBJ1-1; TCRdb reports TRBD1, a call that lacks DNA to check it against. Per germline, CDR1 SQVTM and CDR2 ANQGSEA. The CDR3 consists of 11 residues. CDR3 sequence reads: CSVGTGAGAFF.

The chain uses TRBV6-5 and TRBJ2-1; the D call of TRBD1 rests on TCRdb alone, since no DNA is present to check it. The CDR3 totals 15 residues. Germline V gene lookup returns CDR1 MNHEY and CDR2 SVGAGI. CDR3 protein: CASSYGTRGGNEQFF.

This chain uses TRBV24-1 with TRBJ2-1. Germline CDR1 reads KGHDR; CDR2 reads SFDVKD. This CDR3 spans 12 amino acids. The CDR3 loop reads CATRRGNNEQFF.

The V and J genes are TRBV6-2 or TRBV6-3 and TRBJ1-2; TCRdb indicates TRBD1, and absent DNA this call remains unverified. Germline CDR1 reads MNHEY; CDR2 reads SVGEGT. The CDR3 totals 16 residues. The CDR3 here is CASSYSPTRGDYGYTF.

The chain recombines TRBV29-1 with TRBJ2-3; TCRdb outputs TRBD1, but without DNA this stays unchecked. This CDR3 contains 14 residues. CDR1 SQVTM and CDR2 ANQGSEA come from the germline V gene. This CDR3 reads CSVEGTGAVDTQYF.

J is TRBJ2-7 and V is TRBV5-1; checking the TCRdb D call of TRBD1 is not possible without DNA. Germline CDR1 reads SGHRS; CDR2 reads YFSETQ. CDR3 length equals 15 residues. The chain's CDR3 is CASRFDRGTTYEQYF.

The J gene is TRBJ1-1, the V gene TRBV2. This CDR3 spans 11 amino acids. CDR1 is SNHLY, CDR2 FYNNEI, per germline. CDR3 in amino acids: CANQLNTEAFF.

The chain recombines TRBV15 with TRBJ2-3; TCRdb lists TRBD2, though no DNA is available to test this call. This CDR3 comprises 17 residues. Germline lookup yields CDR1 LNHNV and CDR2 YYDKDF (reference sequence). The CDR3 sequence is CATRVSRTSGGTDTQYF.

This chain connects TRBV4-1 to TRBJ2-7; TCRdb selects TRBD1, and the lack of DNA leaves this call unchecked. CDR1 and CDR2 (germline): MGHRA, YSYEKL. The CDR3 is 16 amino acids. CDR3 region: CASSQAAGTYPYEQYF.

The chain joins TRBV6-5 to TRBJ2-5. In germline, CDR1 is MNHEY, CDR2 SVGAGI. This CDR3 has 13 amino acids. CDR3 protein: CASSYHSKETQYF.

This chain joins TRBV13 and TRBJ2-7. The CDR3 has 11 amino acids. Germline CDR1 is PRHDT and CDR2 is FYEKMQ (reference sequence). The CDR3: CASSLGVEQYF.

The chain joins TRBV20-1 to TRBJ2-2; TCRdb calls TRBD1, which cannot be checked without DNA. Germline CDR1 is DFQATT and CDR2 is SNEGSKA (reference sequence). CDR3 size: 15 residues. The CDR3 sequence: CSARSGDSATGELFF.

The chain couples TRBV25-1 to TRBJ2-7. The germline CDR1 and CDR2 sequences are MGHDK and SYGVNS. The CDR3 is made up of 12 amino acids. The CDR3 protein is CASSDLGYEQYF.

The rearrangement links TRBV7-6 to TRBJ2-2; the D gene TCRdb calls, TRBD1, cannot be checked with no DNA. This CDR3 has 16 amino acids. Germline-derived CDR1 and CDR2 are SGHVS and FNYEAQ. The chain's CDR3 is CASSFRGTGGIGELFF.

The J gene is TRBJ2-3, the V gene TRBV7-9; TCRdb gives TRBD2 as the D gene, but with no DNA this cannot be confirmed. Germline V lookup: CDR1 SEHNR, CDR2 FQNEAQ (reference sequence). The CDR3 has 16 residues. The CDR3 sequence: CASSPYTSAFTDTQYF.

V usage is TRBV20-1 and J usage is TRBJ2-7. CDR3 length: 15 amino acids. Germline V gene lookup returns CDR1 DFQATT and CDR2 SNEGSKA (reference sequence). CDR3 amino acids: CSARESEAASYEQYF.

The CDR3 region is CASSQDGRIQFF. The chain joins TRBV4-1 to TRBJ2-1; the TCRdb D gene call, TRBD1, has no DNA to confirm it. CDR1 and CDR2 (germline): MGHRA, YSYEKL. CDR3 length: 12 amino acids.

The rearrangement links TRBV28 to TRBJ2-7. CDR1 MDHEN and CDR2 SYDVKM come from the germline V gene. This CDR3 spans 15 amino acids. This CDR3 reads CASSSPVGMDYEQYF.

The rearrangement uses TRBV7-8 and TRBJ1-1. This CDR3 region has 15 residues. In germline, CDR1 is SGHVS, CDR2 FQNEAQ. The CDR3 protein is CASSLATSGTTEAFF.

The rearrangement joins TRBV6-5 to TRBJ2-1. Germline loops: CDR1 MNHEY, CDR2 SVGAGI. This CDR3 comprises 16 residues. CDR3 residues: CASSYSKLGSYNEQFF.

This CDR3 reads CAISESTGQPQHF. The chain employs TRBV10-3 and TRBJ1-5. This CDR3 region has 13 residues. Germline V CDR1 and CDR2: ENHRY, SYGVKD.